This T cell receptor (beta chain) was identified in a study of a mutant IDH1 vaccine in newly diagnosed glioma. The sample holds one count of this clone. What it recognizes is unknown. The time point denotes: week 23, last vaccination. Vaccine doses each comprised 300 ug of mutant IDH1 20-mer peptide, with topical imiquimod. TCRdb's table, derived via immunoSEQ multiplex PCR, lists solely in-frame clones and lacks some. There are about 41,000 clones in the sample; under 80% occur only once, and roughly 6.3% lies in the top ten. The CDR3 extends over 11 amino acids. In germline, CDR1 is MDHEN, CDR2 SYDVKM. Trimming stripped 4 bases from V and 11 bases from J, with 11 bases between.

Specimen: PBMCs, collected from a glioma patient whose treatment included an IDH1 peptide vaccine. The chain carries TRBV28 and TRBJ1-1; D gene ambiguous. The clonotype originates from a woman in her 40s with glioma. Some clones in this sample may be carry-over from other donors' samples. The CDR3 DNA is TGTGCCAGCAGTTCGGAACGGCGGGCTTTCTTT. This gives the protein CASSSERRAFF.